The 32 T cell receptor beta chains below come from one sample, sequenced in a study of cytomegalovirus exposure and HLA in healthy donors. The PCR had 60 Vbeta and 13 Jbeta primers. Assay: immunoSEQ multiplex PCR; the TCRdb copy retains only in-frame clones and omits some. The table counts over 60,000 clones; 6% to 8% lies in the top ten. The sequenced sample consisted of PBMCs. These receptors were obtained from a female donor in good health and CMV-seropositive.

The chain carries TRBV10-3 and TRBJ2-1, with TRBD2 identical over 14 bases. Losses at the gene ends were 10 bases for V and 7 bases for J; bases not matched to a gene: 6. The CDR3 totals 14 residues. Germline V CDR1 and CDR2: ENHRY, SYGVKD. The CDR3 bases are TGTGCCACCCGACTAGCGGGGGGGCTAAATGAGCAGTTCTTC. It is translated as CATRLAGGLNEQFF.

The chain links TRBV30 to TRBJ2-2; D is perhaps TRBD1 (5 bases). The CDR3 has 14 amino acids. Germline CDR1 GTSNPN, CDR2 SVGIG (reference sequence). V gave up 3 bases and J gave up 6 bases, with 14 bases separating them. The CDR3 reads CAWRGQGMSGELFF. The CDR3 DNA reads as TGTGCCTGGAGAGGCCAGGGTATGTCCGGGGAGCTGTTTTTT.

The rearrangement joins TRBV18 to TRBJ2-1; TRBD2 matches at 8 bases. The V and J ends lost 3 bases and 0 bases, in that order; junction bases with no gene match: 7. This CDR3 spans 17 amino acids. CDR1 is KGHSH and CDR2 is LQKENI in the germline V gene. The CDR3 bases are TGTGCCAGCTCACCGATGACTAGCGAGAGCTCCTACAATGAGCAGTTCTTC. The encoded protein is CASSPMTSESSYNEQFF.

The rearrangement uses TRBV7-6 and TRBJ2-5, with 8 bases lining up with TRBD2. The V gene end was trimmed by 0 bases and the J gene end by 4 bases; junction bases not matched to a gene: 4. In germline, CDR1 is SGHVS, CDR2 FNYEAQ. CDR3 length: 15 amino acids. The DNA for the CDR3 is TGTGCCAGCAGCTTAGCCGGGACTAGTATAGAGACCCAGTACTTC. Its protein product is CASSLAGTSIETQYF.

A note on this clone: At the DNA level, this CDR3 is encoded by other sequences in the same sample as well. In DNA, the CDR3 is TGTGCCAGCTCACCACTTGCGGGGGACTACGAGCAGTACTTC. Translating it yields CASSPLAGDYEQYF. The V and J genes are TRBV18 and TRBJ2-7; 7 nucleotides align to TRBD2. V was pared by 1 base and J by 3 bases, with 3 bases of the junction left unmatched. This CDR3 has 14 residues. In germline, CDR1 is KGHSH, CDR2 LQKENI.

The CDR3 sequence is CASRADSLNQPQHF. The CDR3 nucleotides are TGTGCCAGCAGAGCTGACAGTCTCAATCAGCCCCAGCATTTT. J is TRBJ1-5 and V is TRBV2, with a tentative D call TRBD1 (5 bases). The CDR3 spans 14 residues. In germline, CDR1 is SNHLY, CDR2 FYNNEI. V was trimmed by 6 bases and J by 3 bases, leaving 12 bases between them.

CDR3 sequence: CASSAMDRRTDTQYF. CDR3 coding DNA: TGTGCCAGCAGCGCCATGGACAGGCGCACAGATACGCAGTATTTT. V and J are TRBV9 and TRBJ2-3; TRBD1 matches at 7 bases. The CDR3 loop spans 15 amino acids. Germline CDR1 reads SGDLS; CDR2 reads YYNGEE. The J segment lost 1 base and the V segment lost 3 bases, leaving 5 bases of the junction unmatched.

As DNA, the CDR3 is TGTGCCAGCAGCGTACACCCAGGGACAGACGGGGACTATGGCTACACCTTC. This sequence encodes CASSVHPGTDGDYGYTF. The chain carries TRBV9 and TRBJ1-2, with 7 positions matching TRBD1. V shed 1 base and J 3 bases; nucleotides not matched to a gene: 12. Germline V lookup: CDR1 SGDLS, CDR2 YYNGEE. There are 17 residues in the CDR3.

The rearrangement links TRBV7-2 to TRBJ2-4; D gene uncertain. Germline V gene lookup returns CDR1 SGHTA and CDR2 FQGNSA. V dropped 5 bases and J dropped 5 bases, with 7 bases sitting between them. The CDR3 spans 12 residues. CDR3 DNA sequence: TGTGCCAGCAGCCCCACTGAAAACATTCAGTACTTC. The encoded protein is CASSPTENIQYF.

This chain uses TRBV6-5 with TRBJ2-7; 9 nucleotides match TRBD1. Germline CDR1 reads MNHEY; CDR2 reads SVGAGI. The CDR3 contains 15 residues. With 6 bases clipped from V and 6 bases from J, the junction kept 12 bases outside the gene matches. The CDR3: CASRATGTGPPEQYF. CDR3 nucleotide sequence: TGTGCCAGCAGAGCTACCGGGACAGGGCCTCCCGAGCAGTACTTC.

Of note for this clone: Other DNA variants within this sample encode the same CDR3. The chain employs TRBV6-6 and TRBJ1-1, with D perhaps TRBD1 (6 bases). Germline V CDR1 and CDR2: MNHNY, SVGAGI (reference sequence). The CDR3 is 13 residues long. The V end was cut by 5 bases, the J end by 1 base, with 8 bases between. The CDR3 reads CASSPQGNTEAFF. The CDR3 region has the DNA TGTGCCAGCAGTCCACAGGGGAACACTGAAGCTTTCTTT.

This chain joins TRBV6-1 and TRBJ1-5; D uncertain. V lost 0 bases and J 4 bases, leaving 10 bases between the germline ends. In germline, CDR1 is MNHNS, CDR2 SASEGT. The length of the CDR3 is 15 residues. CDR3: CASSEALGLNQPQHF. As DNA, the CDR3 is TGTGCCAGCAGTGAAGCGCTTGGGCTTAATCAGCCCCAGCATTTT.

V usage is TRBV7-9 and J usage is TRBJ2-5, with TRBD1 identical over 7 bases. The CDR3 runs to 15 residues. CDR1 is SEHNR, CDR2 FQNEAQ, per germline (reference sequence). V shed 6 bases, J shed 5 bases, and the junction held 12 bases outside the gene matches. CDR3 protein: CASRAGTVGWETQYF. CDR3 DNA: TGTGCCAGCAGAGCCGGGACAGTTGGGTGGGAGACCCAGTACTTC.

With regard to this clone: Other DNA sequences in the same sample also yield this CDR3. The chain uses TRBV9 and TRBJ2-1, with a tentative D call TRBD2 (6 bases). CDR3 length equals 13 residues. CDR1 is SGDLS, CDR2 YYNGEE, per germline. V was pared by 0 bases and J by 7 bases, with 8 bases between. The CDR3, as DNA: TGTGCCAGCAGCGTAGATGGGGGGAATGAGCAGTTCTTC. This encodes CASSVDGGNEQFF.

This chain joins TRBV30 and TRBJ2-7; D is possibly TRBD1 (6 bases). The CDR3 loop spans 13 amino acids. V dropped 0 bases and J dropped 4 bases, with 10 bases sitting between them. Germline CDR1 and CDR2: GTSNPN and SVGIG (reference sequence). The CDR3 DNA reads TGTGCCTGGAGTGTGGGGCAGGGGTACGAGCAGTACTTC. As protein: CAWSVGQGYEQYF.

The genes are TRBV7-8 and TRBJ2-7; D might be TRBD2 (5 bases). Trimming took 4 bases from V and 1 from J, leaving 23 bases between them. This CDR3 spans 18 amino acids. Germline CDR1 reads SGHVS; CDR2 reads FQNEAQ. CDR3 in DNA: TGTGCCAGCAGCTCAGAGGGTTTGGTGGCGGGTGGGTCCTACGAGCAGTACTTC. This codes for CASSSEGLVAGGSYEQYF.

V and J are TRBV27 and TRBJ1-2, with a weak D call TRBD1 (5 bases). With 1 base removed from V and 4 bases from J, the gap between germline ends came to 16 bases. Per germline, CDR1 MNHEY and CDR2 SMNVEV (reference sequence). The length of the CDR3 is 16 residues. The CDR3 DNA reads as TGTGCCAGCAGTTTATTTCCAAGGACGGGGGGCTATGGCTACACCTTC. Encoded protein: CASSLFPRTGGYGYTF.

This chain links TRBV19 with TRBJ2-5; D perhaps matches TRBD2 (6 bases). The CDR3 is 12 residues long. Between the trimmed V and J ends, which lost 5 bases and 5 bases, there was a span of 9 bases. Germline CDR1 LNHDA, CDR2 SQIVND (reference sequence). CDR3 nucleotide sequence: TGTGCCAGTAGTCGGGGGAAGGAGACCCAGTACTTC. It encodes CASSRGKETQYF.

This sequence joins TRBV15 and TRBJ1-1; D remains ambiguous. Trimming pared 5 bases from V and 3 bases from J, leaving 10 bases between. Per the germline V gene, CDR1 is LNHNV and CDR2 is YYDKDF (reference sequence). The CDR3 runs to 13 residues. The CDR3 coding sequence is TGTGCCACCAGCCGGCGCGGGGACACTGAAGCTTTCTTT. This codes for CATSRRGDTEAFF. The variable domain in full, with the rest retrieved from reference TRBV15 and TRBJ1-1, is DAMVIQNPRYQVTQFGKPVTLSCSQTLNHNVMYWYQQKSSQAPKLLFHYYDKDFNNEADTPDNFQSRRPNTSFCFLDIRSPGLGDTAMYLCATSRRGDTEAFFGQGTRLTVV.

CDR3 loop: CASSETGSVPGGYTF. The CDR3 DNA reads as TGTGCCAGCAGTGAAACCGGGTCAGTCCCCGGTGGCTACACCTTC. The gene calls are TRBV2 and TRBJ1-2; D uncertain. Germline V gene sequence: CDR1 SNHLY, CDR2 FYNNEI. The CDR3 sequence is 15 residues long. V was clipped by 2 bases and J by 7 bases, with 17 bases between them.

The rearrangement joins TRBV5-1 to TRBJ2-3, with a weak D call TRBD1 (6 bases). V lost 2 bases to trimming and J lost 3 bases, with 10 bases between them. This CDR3 has 14 amino acids. The germline V gene encodes CDR1 SGHRS and CDR2 YFSETQ. The CDR3 region has the DNA TGCGCCAGCAGCTTCGACCAGGGGACAGATACGCAGTATTTT. Amino acids: CASSFDQGTDTQYF.

This chain uses TRBV9 with TRBJ2-1; 9 bases are a match to TRBD1. V was clipped by 5 bases and J by 8 bases; unmatched bases: 11. The germline V gene has CDR1 SGDLS and CDR2 YYNGEE. The CDR3 loop spans 15 amino acids. CDR3 amino acids: CASSLTGGSFHEQFF. The CDR3, as DNA: TGTGCCAGCAGTCTAACAGGGGGCTCGTTTCATGAGCAGTTCTTC. Full variable domain (rest looked up from reference TRBV9 and TRBJ2-1): DSGVTQTPKHLITATGQRVTLRCSPRSGDLSVYWYQQSLDQGLQFLIQYYNGEERAKGNILERFSAQQFPDLHSELNLSSLELGDSALYFCASSLTGGSFHEQFFGPGTRLTVL.

The V gene is TRBV7-9, the J gene TRBJ2-1; 11 bases agree with TRBD1. V was clipped by 5 bases and J by 9 bases; unmatched bases: 9. CDR1 SEHNR and CDR2 FQNEAQ come from the germline V gene (reference sequence). CDR3 size: 15 residues. The CDR3 sequence: CASSPPGQGEVEQFF. The DNA of the CDR3 is TGTGCCAGCAGCCCCCCGGGACAGGGGGAAGTTGAGCAGTTCTTC.

The V and J genes are TRBV12-2 and TRBJ2-7; the table gives TRBD2 as D, unverified against the DNA. TRBV12-2 is deemed a pseudogene. This CDR3 has 17 residues. Here the CDR3 DNA reads TGTGCAAGTCGCTCCTGGACCGAGCGGGGAGTGGGATACGAGCAGTACTTC. It yields the protein CASRSWTERGVGYEQYF.

The chain has TRBV5-5 and TRBJ2-1, with 16 bases identical to TRBD2. Per germline, CDR1 SGHKS and CDR2 YYEKEE (reference sequence). The CDR3 runs to 20 residues. The junction had 14 bases not matched to a gene; V was cut back by 4 bases and J by 4 bases. Here the CDR3 DNA reads TGTGCCAGCAGCCCGACCGGGACTAGCGGGAGGGGGGGCGGGTACAATGAGCAGTTCTTC. Residues: CASSPTGTSGRGGGYNEQFF.

This chain uses TRBV4-2 with TRBJ2-4, with TRBD2 identical over 11 bases. The CDR3 is 17 residues long. Germline V gene lookup returns CDR1 LGHNA and CDR2 YNFKEQ. J was trimmed by 7 bases and V by 2 bases; bases with no gene match: 10. The CDR3 loop reads CASSQLGTSGRRNIQYF. Here the CDR3 DNA reads TGTGCCAGCAGCCAACTCGGTACTAGCGGGAGACGGAACATTCAGTACTTC.

V gene TRBV30 combines with J gene TRBJ1-1; a possible D gene is TRBD1 (5 bases). The CDR3 loop spans 14 amino acids. Germline V CDR1 and CDR2: GTSNPN, SVGIG (reference sequence). V was trimmed by 4 bases and J by 0 bases, leaving 12 bases between them. The CDR3 sequence: CAWTGDYMNTEAFF. CDR3 coding DNA: TGTGCCTGGACGGGGGACTACATGAACACTGAAGCTTTCTTT.

The rearrangement joins TRBV7-6 to TRBJ2-5; 7 nucleotides match TRBD2. Looked up from germline, CDR1 is SGHVS and CDR2 is FNYEAQ. V dropped 4 bases and J dropped 5; count of bases not matched to a gene: 4. This CDR3 region has 13 residues. The CDR3 loop is CASSWRGGETQYF. CDR3 nucleotides: TGTGCCAGCAGCTGGAGGGGAGGGGAGACCCAGTACTTC. Complete variable domain (other parts from reference TRBV7-6 and TRBJ2-5): GAGVSQSPRYKVTKRGQDVALRCDPISGHVSLYWYRQALGQGPEFLTYFNYEAQQDKSGLPNDRFSAERPEGSISTLTIQRTEQRDSAMYRCASSWRGGETQYFGPGTRLLVL.

The V and J genes are TRBV28 and TRBJ1-2; tentative D call: TRBD1 (5 bases). Germline CDR1 and CDR2: MDHEN and SYDVKM. The CDR3 spans 13 residues. The ends were cut back, 4 bases at V and 6 bases at J, with 12 bases in the middle. CDR3 residues: CASSYYRSNGYTF. In nucleotides, the CDR3 is TGTGCCAGCAGTTACTACAGGTCCAATGGCTACACCTTC.

The chain joins TRBV5-1 to TRBJ2-2, with 7 bases fitting TRBD1. V lost 5 bases, J lost 2 bases, and 6 bases stayed unmatched. Germline loops: CDR1 SGHRS, CDR2 YFSETQ. There are 15 residues in the CDR3. CDR3 bases: TGCGCCAGCAGACGGGACAGCCTTAACACCGGGGAGCTGTTTTTT. This translates into CASRRDSLNTGELFF.

The rearrangement uses TRBV7-8 and TRBJ1-5; D unclear. Germline CDR1 reads SGHVS; CDR2 reads FQNEAQ. The ends were cut back, 3 bases at V and 2 bases at J, with 14 bases in the middle. This CDR3 spans 16 amino acids. CDR3 in amino acids: CASSFLASRGNQPQHF. CDR3 DNA sequence: TGTGCCAGCAGCTTTTTGGCTTCGCGGGGCAATCAGCCCCAGCATTTT.

The chain recombines TRBV4-1 with TRBJ1-6, with D possibly TRBD1 on 5 matching bases. Trimming took off 1 base at V and 5 bases at J, with 15 bases between the two ends. CDR1 and CDR2 (germline): MGHRA, YSYEKL. The CDR3 consists of 17 residues. The chain's CDR3 is CASSQVAQGHDNSPLHF. The CDR3 coding sequence is TGCGCCAGCAGCCAAGTTGCCCAAGGACACGATAATTCACCCCTCCACTTT.